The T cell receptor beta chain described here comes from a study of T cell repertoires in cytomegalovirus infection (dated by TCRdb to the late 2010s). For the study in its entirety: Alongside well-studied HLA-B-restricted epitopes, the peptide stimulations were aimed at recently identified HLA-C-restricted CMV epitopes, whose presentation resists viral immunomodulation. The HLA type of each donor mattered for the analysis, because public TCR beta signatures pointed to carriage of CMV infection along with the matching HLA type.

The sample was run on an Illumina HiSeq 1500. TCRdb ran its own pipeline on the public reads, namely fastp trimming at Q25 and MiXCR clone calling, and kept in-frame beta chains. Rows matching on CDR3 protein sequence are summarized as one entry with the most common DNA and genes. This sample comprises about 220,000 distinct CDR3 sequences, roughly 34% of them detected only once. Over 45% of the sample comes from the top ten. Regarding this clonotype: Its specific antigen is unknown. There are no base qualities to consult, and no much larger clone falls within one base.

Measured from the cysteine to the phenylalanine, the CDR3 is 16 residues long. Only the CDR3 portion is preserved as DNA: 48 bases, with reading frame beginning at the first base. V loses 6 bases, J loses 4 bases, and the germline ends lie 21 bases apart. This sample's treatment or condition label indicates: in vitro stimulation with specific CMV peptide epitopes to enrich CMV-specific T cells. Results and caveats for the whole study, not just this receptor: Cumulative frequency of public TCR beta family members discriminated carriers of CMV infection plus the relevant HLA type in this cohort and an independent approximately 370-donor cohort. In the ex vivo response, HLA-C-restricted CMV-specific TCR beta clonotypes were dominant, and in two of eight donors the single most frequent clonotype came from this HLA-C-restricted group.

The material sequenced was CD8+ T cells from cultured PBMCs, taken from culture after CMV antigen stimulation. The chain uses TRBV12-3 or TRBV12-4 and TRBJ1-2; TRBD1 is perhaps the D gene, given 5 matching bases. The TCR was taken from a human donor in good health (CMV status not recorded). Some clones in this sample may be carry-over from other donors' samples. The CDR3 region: CASSPPGAVGFYGYTF. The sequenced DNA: TGTGCCAGCAGCCCCCCCGGGGCCGTAGGGTTCTATGGCTACACCTTC.